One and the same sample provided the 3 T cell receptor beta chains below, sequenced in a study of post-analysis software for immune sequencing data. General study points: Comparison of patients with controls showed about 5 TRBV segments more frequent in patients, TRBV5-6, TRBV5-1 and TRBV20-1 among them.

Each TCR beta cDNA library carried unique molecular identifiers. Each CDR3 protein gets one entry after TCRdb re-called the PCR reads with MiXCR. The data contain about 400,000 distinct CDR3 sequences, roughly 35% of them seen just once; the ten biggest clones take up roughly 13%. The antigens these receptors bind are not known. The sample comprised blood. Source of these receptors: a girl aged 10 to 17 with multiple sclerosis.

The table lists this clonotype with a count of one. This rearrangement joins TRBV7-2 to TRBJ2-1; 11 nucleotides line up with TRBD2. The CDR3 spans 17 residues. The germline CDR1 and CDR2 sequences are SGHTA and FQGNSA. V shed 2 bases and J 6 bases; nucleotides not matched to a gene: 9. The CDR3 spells CASSLLPASGGINEQFF. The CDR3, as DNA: TGTGCCAGCAGCTTACTTCCCGCTAGCGGGGGGATCAATGAGCAGTTCTTC. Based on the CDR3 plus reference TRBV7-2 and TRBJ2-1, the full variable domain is GAGVSQSPSNKVTEKGKDVELRCDPISGHTALYWYRQSLGQGLEFLIYFQGNSAPDKSGLPSDRFSAERTGGSVSTLTIQRTQQEDSAVYLCASSLLPASGGINEQFFGPGTRLTVL.

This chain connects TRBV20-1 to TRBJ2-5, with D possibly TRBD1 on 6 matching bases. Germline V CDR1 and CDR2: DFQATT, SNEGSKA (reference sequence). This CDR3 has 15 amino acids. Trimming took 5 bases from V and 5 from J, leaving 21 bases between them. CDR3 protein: CSADLTQGGVETQYF. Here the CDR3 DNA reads TGCAGTGCTGACCTGACACAAGGGGGTGTGGAGACCCAGTACTTC.

The CDR3 bases are TGTGCCAGCAGCGCCGGCTTGACAGGGGGGAACTATGGCTACACCTTC. Translation gives CASSAGLTGGNYGYTF. V is TRBV5-8 and J is TRBJ1-2, with 9 bases that match TRBD1. The CDR3 loop spans 16 amino acids. Trimming took 4 bases from V and 2 from J; bases not matched to a gene: 9. Germline V gives CDR1 SGHTS, CDR2 YDEGEE.